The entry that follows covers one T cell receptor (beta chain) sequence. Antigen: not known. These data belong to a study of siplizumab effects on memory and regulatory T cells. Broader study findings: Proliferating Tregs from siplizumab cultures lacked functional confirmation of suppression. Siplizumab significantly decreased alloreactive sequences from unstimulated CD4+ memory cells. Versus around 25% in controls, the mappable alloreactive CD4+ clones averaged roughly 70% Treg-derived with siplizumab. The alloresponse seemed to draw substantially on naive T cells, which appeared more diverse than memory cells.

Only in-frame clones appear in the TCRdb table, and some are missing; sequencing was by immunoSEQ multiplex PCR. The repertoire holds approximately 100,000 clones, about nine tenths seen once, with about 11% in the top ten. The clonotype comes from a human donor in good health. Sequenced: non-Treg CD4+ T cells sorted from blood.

The CDR3 DNA sequence: TGTGCCACCAGAGAGGCAGGGGCATCCTATGGCTACACCTTC. Protein: CATREAGASYGYTF. The chain is built from TRBV15 and TRBJ1-2, with a weak D call TRBD1 (6 bases). Looked up from germline, CDR1 is LNHNV and CDR2 is YYDKDF (reference sequence). The germline V and J ends were trimmed by 6 bases and 4 bases, with 15 bases remaining between them. The length of the CDR3 is 14 residues.